This TCR beta chain was identified in a study of radiotherapy plus CTLA-4 blockade in lung cancer. As to this clone: Its specificity is unknown.

Deletions cut 0 bases from V and 7 bases from J, with 14 bases between. The length of the CDR3 is 15 residues. Germline CDR1 is SGHRS and CDR2 is YFSETQ. The method was immunoSEQ multiplex PCR; TCRdb's version includes in-frame clones alone and lacks a portion of them. The table lists tens of thousands of clones, around 82% of them singletons. Findings and limits, study-wide: Dynamics of early blood T cell clones, together with interferon-beta, were reportedly the best predictors of response.

The rearrangement links TRBV5-1 to TRBJ1-5, with D unresolved. Sequenced material: peripheral blood, taken from a patient treated with radiotherapy plus ipilimumab. The origin of this receptor is a human donor with non-small cell lung cancer who had stable disease on radiotherapy plus ipilimumab. CDR3 loop: CASSLAGEYWQPQHF. The CDR3 DNA follows: TGCGCCAGCAGCTTGGCCGGAGAGTACTGGCAGCCCCAGCATTTT.